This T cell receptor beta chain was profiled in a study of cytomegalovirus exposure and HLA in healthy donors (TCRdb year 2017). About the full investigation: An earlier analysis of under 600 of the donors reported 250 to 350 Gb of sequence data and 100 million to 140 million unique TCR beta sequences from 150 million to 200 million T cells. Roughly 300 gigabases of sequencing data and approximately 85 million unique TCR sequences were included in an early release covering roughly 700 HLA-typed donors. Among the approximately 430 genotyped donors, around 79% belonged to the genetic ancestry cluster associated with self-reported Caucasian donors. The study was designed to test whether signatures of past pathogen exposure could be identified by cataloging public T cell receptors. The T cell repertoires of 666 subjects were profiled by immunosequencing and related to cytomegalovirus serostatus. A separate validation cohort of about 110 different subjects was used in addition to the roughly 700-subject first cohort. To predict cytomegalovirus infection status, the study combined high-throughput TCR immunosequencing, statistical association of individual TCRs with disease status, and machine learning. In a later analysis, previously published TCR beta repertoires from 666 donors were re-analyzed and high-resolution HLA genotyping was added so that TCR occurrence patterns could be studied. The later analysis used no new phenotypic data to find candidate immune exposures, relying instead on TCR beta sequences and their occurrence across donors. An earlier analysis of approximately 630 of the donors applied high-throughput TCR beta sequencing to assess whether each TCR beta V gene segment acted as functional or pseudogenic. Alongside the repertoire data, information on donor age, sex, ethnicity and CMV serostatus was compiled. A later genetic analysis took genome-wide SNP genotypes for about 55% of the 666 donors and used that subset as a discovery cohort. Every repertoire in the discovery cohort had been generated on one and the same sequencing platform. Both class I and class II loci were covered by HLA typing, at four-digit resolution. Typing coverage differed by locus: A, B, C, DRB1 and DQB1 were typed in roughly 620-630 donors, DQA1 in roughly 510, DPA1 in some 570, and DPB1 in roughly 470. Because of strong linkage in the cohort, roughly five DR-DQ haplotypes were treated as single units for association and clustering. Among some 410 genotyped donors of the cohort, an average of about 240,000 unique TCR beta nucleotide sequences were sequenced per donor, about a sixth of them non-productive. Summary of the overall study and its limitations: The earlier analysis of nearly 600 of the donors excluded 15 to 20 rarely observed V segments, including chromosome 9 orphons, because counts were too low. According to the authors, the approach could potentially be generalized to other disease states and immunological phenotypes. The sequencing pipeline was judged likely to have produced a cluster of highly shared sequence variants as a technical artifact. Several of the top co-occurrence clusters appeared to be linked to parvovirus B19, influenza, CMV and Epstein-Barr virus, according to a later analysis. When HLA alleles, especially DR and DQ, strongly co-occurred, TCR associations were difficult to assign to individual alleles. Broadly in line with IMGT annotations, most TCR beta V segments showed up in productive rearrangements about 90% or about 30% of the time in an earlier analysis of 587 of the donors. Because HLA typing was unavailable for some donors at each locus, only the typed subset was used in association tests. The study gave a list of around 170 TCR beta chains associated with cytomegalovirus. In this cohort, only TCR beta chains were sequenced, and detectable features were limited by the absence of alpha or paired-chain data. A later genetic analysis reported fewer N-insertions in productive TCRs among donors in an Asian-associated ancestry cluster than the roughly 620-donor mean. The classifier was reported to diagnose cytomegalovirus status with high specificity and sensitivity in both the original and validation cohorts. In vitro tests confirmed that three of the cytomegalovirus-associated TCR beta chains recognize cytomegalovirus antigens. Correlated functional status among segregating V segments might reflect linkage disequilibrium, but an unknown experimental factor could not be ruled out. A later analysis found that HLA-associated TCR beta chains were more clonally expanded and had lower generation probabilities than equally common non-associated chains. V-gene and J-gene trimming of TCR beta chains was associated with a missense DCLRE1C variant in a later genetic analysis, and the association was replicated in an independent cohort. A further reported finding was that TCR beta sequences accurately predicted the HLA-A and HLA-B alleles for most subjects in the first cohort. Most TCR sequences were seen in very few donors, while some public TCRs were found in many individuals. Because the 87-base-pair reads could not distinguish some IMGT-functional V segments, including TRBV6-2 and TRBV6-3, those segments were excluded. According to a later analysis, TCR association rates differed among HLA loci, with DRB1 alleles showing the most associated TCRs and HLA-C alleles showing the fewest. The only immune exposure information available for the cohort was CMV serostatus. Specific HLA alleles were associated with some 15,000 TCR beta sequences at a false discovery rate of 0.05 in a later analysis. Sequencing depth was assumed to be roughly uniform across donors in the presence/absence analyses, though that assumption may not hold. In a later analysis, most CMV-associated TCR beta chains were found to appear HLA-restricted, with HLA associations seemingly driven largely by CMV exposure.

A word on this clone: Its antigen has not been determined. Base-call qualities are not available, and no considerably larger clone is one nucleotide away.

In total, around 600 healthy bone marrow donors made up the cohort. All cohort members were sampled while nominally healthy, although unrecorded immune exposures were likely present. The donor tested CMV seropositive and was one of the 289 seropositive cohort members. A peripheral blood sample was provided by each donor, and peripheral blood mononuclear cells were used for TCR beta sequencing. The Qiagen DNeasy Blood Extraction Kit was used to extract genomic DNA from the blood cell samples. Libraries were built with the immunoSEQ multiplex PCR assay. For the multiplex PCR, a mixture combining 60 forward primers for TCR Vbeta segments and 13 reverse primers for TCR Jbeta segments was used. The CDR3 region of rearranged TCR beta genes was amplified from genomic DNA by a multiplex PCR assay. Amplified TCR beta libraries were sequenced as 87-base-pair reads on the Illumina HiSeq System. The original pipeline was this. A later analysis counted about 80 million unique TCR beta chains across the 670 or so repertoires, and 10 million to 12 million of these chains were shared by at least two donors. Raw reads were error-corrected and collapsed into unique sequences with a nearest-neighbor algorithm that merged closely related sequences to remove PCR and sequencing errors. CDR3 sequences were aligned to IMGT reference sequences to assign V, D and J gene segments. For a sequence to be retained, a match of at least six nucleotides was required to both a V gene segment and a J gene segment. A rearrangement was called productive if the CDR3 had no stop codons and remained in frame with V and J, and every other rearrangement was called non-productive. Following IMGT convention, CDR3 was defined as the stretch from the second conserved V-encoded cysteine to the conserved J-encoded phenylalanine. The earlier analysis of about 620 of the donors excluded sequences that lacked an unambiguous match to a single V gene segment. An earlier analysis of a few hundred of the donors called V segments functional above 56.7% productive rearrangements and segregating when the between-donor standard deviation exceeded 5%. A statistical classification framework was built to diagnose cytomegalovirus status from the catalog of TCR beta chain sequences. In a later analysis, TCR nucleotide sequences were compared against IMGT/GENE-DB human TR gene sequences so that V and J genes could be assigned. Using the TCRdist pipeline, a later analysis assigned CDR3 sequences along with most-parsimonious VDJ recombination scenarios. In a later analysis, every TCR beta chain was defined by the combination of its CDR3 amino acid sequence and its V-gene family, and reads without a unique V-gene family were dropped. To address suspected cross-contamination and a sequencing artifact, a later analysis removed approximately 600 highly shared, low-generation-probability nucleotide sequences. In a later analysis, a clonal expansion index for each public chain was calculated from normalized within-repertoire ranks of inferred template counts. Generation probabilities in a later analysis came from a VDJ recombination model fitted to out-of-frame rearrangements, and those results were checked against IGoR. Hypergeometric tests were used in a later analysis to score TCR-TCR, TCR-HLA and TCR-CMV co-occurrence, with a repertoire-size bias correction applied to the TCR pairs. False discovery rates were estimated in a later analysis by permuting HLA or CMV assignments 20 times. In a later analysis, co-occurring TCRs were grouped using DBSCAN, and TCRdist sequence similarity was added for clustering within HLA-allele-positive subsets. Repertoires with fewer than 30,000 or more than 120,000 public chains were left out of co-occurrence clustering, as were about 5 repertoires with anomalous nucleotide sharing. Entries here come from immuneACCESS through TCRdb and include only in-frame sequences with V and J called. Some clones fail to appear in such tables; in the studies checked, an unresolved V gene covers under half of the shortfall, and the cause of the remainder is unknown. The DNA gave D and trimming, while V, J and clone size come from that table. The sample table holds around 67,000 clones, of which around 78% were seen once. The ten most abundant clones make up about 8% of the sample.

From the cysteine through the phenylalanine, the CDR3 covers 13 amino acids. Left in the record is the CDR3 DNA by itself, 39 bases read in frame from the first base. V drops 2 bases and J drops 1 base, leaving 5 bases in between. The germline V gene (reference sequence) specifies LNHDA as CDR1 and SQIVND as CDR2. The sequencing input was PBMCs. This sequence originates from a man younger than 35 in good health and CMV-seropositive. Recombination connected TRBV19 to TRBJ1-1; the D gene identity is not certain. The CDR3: CASSINSNTEAFF. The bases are TGTGCCAGTAGTATAAACTCGAACACTGAAGCTTTCTTT.